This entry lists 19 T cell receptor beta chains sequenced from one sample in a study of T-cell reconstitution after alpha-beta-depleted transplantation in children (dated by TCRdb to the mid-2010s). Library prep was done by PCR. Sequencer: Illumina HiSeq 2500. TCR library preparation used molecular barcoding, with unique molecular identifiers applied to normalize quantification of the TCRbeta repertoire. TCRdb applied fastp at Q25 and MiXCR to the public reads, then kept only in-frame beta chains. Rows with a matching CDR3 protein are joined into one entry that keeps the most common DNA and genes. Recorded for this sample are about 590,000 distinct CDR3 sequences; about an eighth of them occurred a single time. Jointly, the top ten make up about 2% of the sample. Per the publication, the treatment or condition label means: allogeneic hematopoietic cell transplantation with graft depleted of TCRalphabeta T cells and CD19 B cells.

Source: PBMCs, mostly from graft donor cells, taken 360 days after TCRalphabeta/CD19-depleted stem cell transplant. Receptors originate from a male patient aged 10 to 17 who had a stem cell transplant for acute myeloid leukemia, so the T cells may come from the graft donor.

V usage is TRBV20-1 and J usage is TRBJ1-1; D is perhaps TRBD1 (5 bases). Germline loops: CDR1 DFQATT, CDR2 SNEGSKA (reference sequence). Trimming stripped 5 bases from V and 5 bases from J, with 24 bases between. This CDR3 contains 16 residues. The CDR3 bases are TGCAGTGCTTTTCGCGACCTCCGGGGCCTGGGTACTGAAGCTTTCTTT. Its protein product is CSAFRDLRGLGTEAFF.

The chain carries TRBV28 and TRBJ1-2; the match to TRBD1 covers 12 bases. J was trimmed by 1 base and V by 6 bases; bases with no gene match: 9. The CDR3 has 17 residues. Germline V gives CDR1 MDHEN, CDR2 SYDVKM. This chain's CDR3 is CASRPGQGARINYGYTF. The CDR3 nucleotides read TGTGCCAGCAGACCGGGACAGGGGGCAAGGATTAACTATGGCTACACCTTC.

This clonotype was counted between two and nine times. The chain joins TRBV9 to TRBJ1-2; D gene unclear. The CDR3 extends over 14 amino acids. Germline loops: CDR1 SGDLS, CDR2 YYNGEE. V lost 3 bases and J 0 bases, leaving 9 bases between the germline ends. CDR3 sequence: CASSGQRPNYGYTF. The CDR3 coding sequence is TGTGCCAGCAGCGGCCAGCGGCCTAACTATGGCTACACCTTC.

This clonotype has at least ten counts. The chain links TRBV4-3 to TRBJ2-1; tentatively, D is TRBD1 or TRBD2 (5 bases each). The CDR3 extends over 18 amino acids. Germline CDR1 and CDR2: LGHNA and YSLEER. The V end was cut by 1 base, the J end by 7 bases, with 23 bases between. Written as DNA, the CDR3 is TGCGCCAGCAGCCAAGCCCGACACCGGGACCCACCAGGGAATGAGCAGTTCTTC. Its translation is CASSQARHRDPPGNEQFF.

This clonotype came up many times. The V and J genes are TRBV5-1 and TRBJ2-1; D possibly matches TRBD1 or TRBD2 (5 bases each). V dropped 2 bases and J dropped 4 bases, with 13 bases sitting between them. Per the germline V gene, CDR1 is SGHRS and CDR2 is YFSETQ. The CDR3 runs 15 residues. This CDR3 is CASSFTGTEYNEQFF. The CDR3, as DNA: TGCGCCAGCAGCTTCACCGGGACGGAGTACAATGAGCAGTTCTTC.

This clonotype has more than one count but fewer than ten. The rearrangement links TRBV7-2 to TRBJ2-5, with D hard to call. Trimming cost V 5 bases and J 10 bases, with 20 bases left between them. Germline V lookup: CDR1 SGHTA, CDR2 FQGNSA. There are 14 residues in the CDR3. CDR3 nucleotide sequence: TGTGCCAGCAGCCTAAAGGTGGCCCGGTCGGGCCAGTACTTC. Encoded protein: CASSLKVARSGQYF.

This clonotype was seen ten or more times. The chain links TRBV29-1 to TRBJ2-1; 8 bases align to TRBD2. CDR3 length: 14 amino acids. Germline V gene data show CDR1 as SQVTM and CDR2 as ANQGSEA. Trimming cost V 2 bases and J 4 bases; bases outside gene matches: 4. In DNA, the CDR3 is TGCAGCGTTGAACGGCAGCGGGAGTACAATGAGCAGTTCTTC. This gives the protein CSVERQREYNEQFF.

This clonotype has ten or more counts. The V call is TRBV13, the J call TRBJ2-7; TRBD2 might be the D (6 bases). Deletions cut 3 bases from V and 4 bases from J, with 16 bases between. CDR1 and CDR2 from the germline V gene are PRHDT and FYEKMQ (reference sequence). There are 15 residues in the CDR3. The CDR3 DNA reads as TGTGCCAGCAGCTTCCCCGGGACTGGGTATTACGAGCAGTACTTC. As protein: CASSFPGTGYYEQYF.

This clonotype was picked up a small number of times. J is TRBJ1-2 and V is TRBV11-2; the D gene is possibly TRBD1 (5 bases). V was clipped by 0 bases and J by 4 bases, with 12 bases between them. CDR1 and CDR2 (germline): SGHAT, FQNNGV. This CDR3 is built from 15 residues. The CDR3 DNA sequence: TGTGCCAGCAGCTTAGAGACAGTTGCCGGCTATGGCTACACCTTC. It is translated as CASSLETVAGYGYTF.

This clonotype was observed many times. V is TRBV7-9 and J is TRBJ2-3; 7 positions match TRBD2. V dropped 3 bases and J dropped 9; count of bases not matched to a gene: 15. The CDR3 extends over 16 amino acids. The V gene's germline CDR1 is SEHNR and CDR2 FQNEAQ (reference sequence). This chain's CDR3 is CASSFPFGGSTPTQYF. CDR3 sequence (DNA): TGTGCCAGCAGCTTCCCGTTCGGCGGGAGCACCCCCACGCAGTATTTT.

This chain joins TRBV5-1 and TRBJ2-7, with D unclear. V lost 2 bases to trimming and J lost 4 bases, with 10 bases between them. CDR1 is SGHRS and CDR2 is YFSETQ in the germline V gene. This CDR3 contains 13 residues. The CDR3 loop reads CASSFPPWYEQYF. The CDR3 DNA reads TGCGCCAGCAGCTTTCCCCCGTGGTACGAGCAGTACTTC.

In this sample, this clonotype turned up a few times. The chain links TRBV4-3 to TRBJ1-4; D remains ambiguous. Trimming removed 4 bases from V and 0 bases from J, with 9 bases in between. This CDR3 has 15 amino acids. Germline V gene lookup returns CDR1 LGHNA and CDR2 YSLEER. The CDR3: CASSREGATNEKLFF. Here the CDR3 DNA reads TGCGCCAGCAGCCGAGAGGGCGCAACTAATGAAAAACTGTTTTTT.

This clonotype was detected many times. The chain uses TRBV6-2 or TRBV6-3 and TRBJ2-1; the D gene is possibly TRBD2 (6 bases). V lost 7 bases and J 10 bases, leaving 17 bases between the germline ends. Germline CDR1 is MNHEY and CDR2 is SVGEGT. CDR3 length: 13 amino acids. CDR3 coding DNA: TGTGCCAGCACCTACCTTTTTGGGGGGGAGCAGTTCTTC. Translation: CASTYLFGGEQFF.

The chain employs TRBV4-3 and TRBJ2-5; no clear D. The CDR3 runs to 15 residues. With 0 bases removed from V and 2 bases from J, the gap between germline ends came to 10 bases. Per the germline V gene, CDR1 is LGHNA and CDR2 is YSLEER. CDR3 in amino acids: CASSQDPAKQETQYF. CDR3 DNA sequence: TGCGCCAGCAGCCAAGATCCGGCCAAGCAAGAGACCCAGTACTTC.

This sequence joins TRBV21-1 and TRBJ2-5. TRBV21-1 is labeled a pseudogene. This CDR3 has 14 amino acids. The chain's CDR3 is CASSKGDLRETQYF. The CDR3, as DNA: TGTGCCAGCAGCAAAGGAGATCTCCGGGAGACCCAGTACTTC.

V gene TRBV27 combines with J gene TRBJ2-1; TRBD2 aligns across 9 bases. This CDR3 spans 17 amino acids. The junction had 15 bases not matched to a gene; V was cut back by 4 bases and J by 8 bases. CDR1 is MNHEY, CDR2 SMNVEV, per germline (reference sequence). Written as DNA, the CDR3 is TGTGCCAGCAGTTACCATTACCCAGCGGGAGGCTCTGATGAGCAGTTCTTC. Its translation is CASSYHYPAGGSDEQFF.

CDR3 residues: CASTRSGETQYF. The CDR3 nucleotides read TGTGCCAGCACAAGGTCTGGAGAGACCCAGTACTTC. The chain recombines TRBV6-5 with TRBJ2-5; D uncertain. CDR1 is MNHEY, CDR2 SVGAGI, per germline. The CDR3 covers 12 residues. Trimming took off 7 bases at V and 4 bases at J, with 10 bases between the two ends.

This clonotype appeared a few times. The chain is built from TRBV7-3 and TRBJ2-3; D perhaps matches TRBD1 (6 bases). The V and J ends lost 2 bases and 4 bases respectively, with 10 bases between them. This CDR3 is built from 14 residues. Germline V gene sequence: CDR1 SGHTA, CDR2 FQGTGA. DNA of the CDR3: TGTGCCAGCAGCTTAGTACAGGGCGCAGATACGCAGTATTTT. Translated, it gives CASSLVQGADTQYF.

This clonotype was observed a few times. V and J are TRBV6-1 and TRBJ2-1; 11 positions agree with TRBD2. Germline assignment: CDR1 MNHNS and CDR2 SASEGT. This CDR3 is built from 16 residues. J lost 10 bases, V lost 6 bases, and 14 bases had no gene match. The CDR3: CASRPLAGVKDREQFF. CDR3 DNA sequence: TGTGCCAGCAGACCACTAGCGGGAGTAAAAGACAGGGAGCAGTTCTTC.